This entry features one T cell receptor (beta chain) sequence. CDR3 length: 19 amino acids. Germline V gene sequence: CDR1 LNHDA, CDR2 SQIVND (reference sequence). J was trimmed by 3 bases and V by 2 bases; bases with no gene match: 14. This specimen belongs to a study of technical replicates of blood from a few donors. Assay: immunoSEQ multiplex PCR; the TCRdb copy retains only in-frame clones and omits some. This table has around 81,000 clones, approximately 96% appearing once. The origin of this receptor is a human donor in good health. Sequencing was performed on T cells isolated from PBMCs. This chain connects TRBV19 to TRBJ1-5; 9 nucleotides align to TRBD1. The DNA of the CDR3 is TGTGCCAGTAGTATATTGGGGGCGGGGACAGGGTCTCCCAATCAGCCCCAGCATTTT. This translates into CASSILGAGTGSPNQPQHF.